The sequence of this T cell receptor (beta chain) was determined in a study of blood T cell repertoires in COVID-19 (dated by TCRdb to about 2020). Regarding the study in general: Samples from collaborators originated in the United States, Italy and Spain and spanned both the acute and convalescent phases of COVID-19. Nearly every sample came with metadata listing a de-identified subject ID, COVID-19 status, age in years and sex. Where HLA class I and class II types were available, the types were taken from metadata supplied by the sample provider, not from assay-based typing. Subjects who had been exposed to COVID-19, were actively infected with it, or had recovered from it provided the deeply sampled blood TCRbeta repertoires that made up the dataset. The prospective study material was composed of cDNA or gDNA derived from T cells, B-cell-depleted T cells, or PBMCs. The repertoires were released in a freely available public database intended as a resource for research on the immune response to SARS-CoV-2. Samples were obtained from the ongoing ImmuneRACE study (first 160 participants) and from 1,200 or so subjects provided by 6 global collaborators.

The paper as a whole reports these results and caveats: The quantity of clinical and demographic metadata differed by source and by participant and was supplied without curation.

Details on this clone: Its antigen is still unknown. The input lacks base qualities; no much larger clone sits a single base away.

The immunoSEQ Assay, a bias-controlled multiplex PCR, was used to amplify TCRbeta CDR3 regions from genomic DNA. Per the source publication's procedure: The number of nucleated cells in each sample was estimated by amplification of reference gene primers within the assay. Sequence reads were collapsed and filtered to measure the absolute abundance of every unique TCRbeta CDR3 rearrangement. For each sample, productive Simpson clonality was calculated as the square root of Simpson's diversity index over productive rearrangements. The source is immuneACCESS, and TCRdb retained only in-frame sequences with V and J called. Part of the clones is not carried over; for the studies checked, unresolved V genes explain less than half of this, and the remainder is unexplained. V and J calls and clone size follow that table, whereas D and trimming were derived from the DNA. The sample records about 80,000 clones, around 83% of which are singletons. The ten largest clones capture about a third of the sample.

Each collaborating institution followed its own protocols to collect whole blood in K2EDTA tubes. For TCRbeta analysis, collaborators shipped samples in one of three forms: frozen whole blood, isolated PBMCs, or DNA extracted from either of those sample types. Its CDR3 holds 13 amino acids, cysteine through phenylalanine. Kept here is only the CDR3 DNA, which spans 39 bases and is read in frame from base 1. As encoded in the germline V gene, CDR1 is SQVTM while CDR2 is ANQGSEA. Cut back by 4 bases and 4 bases, the V and J ends lie 11 bases apart. The rearranged segments are TRBV29-1 and TRBJ2-1, with TRBD2 perhaps the D gene, on 6 matching bases. The sequencing sample was made of peripheral blood. The clonotype was recovered from a woman between 65 and 79 years old with acute or convalescent COVID-19. The CDR3 has the sequence CSVAGGRYNEQFF. In nucleotides, the sequence is TGCAGCGTTGCGGGTGGGAGGTACAATGAGCAGTTCTTC.